This is a list of T cell receptor beta chains from one sample in a study of T cell responses to AZD1222 COVID-19 vaccine. The method was immunoSEQ multiplex PCR; TCRdb's version includes in-frame clones alone and lacks a portion of them. Of around 130,000 clones listed, about 82% are singletons. The material sequenced was peripheral blood, taken on day 0 of AZD1222 vaccination. Receptor source: an adult in good health. CDR3s include the opening cysteine and the closing phenylalanine or tryptophan. D genes are given only for firm matches.

D: TRBD2
V: TRBV3-1/TRBV3-2
J: TRBJ2-7
DNA: TGTGCCAGCAGCCCCAACATGGGGACTAGCGGGATAGAGCAGTACTTC
CDR3: CASSPNMGTSGIEQYF

D: TRBD2
V: TRBV24-1
J: TRBJ2-2
DNA: TGTGCCACCAGTGGGGGGGGTGTGTTCTCGGGCCCTACCGAACCCGATCTTTTT
CDR3: CATSGGGVFSGPTEPDLF

D: .
V: TRBV27
J: TRBJ1-2
DNA: TGTGCCAGCAGTTTGTCCGGAGGCGAAAAGGACTATGGCTACACCTTC
CDR3: CASSLSGGEKDYGYTF

D: TRBD1
V: TRBV28
J: TRBJ2-1
DNA: TGTGCCAGCAGTTTAAAGAGGGGGACAGGGAATGAGCAGTTCTTC
CDR3: CASSLKRGTGNEQFF

D: TRBD2
V: TRBV28
J: TRBJ2-1
DNA: TGTGCCAGCAGCATAAGCGGGGGGGCCTACAATGAGCAGTTCTTC
CDR3: CASSISGGAYNEQFF

D: .
V: TRBV28
J: TRBJ1-1
DNA: TGTGCCTGGGGGGAGGCAATGGTAACTGAAGCTTTCTTT
CDR3: CAWGEAMVTEAFF

D: .
V: TRBV28
J: TRBJ2-7
DNA: TGTGCCAGCAGTTTTCTCCCAGAGCAGTACTTC
CDR3: CASSFLPEQYF

D: TRBD1
V: TRBV28
J: TRBJ2-7
DNA: TGTGCCAGCAGGGCCCCCGGGACAGGGTCCCACGAGCAGTACTTC
CDR3: CASRAPGTGSHEQYF

D: .
V: TRBV5-1
J: TRBJ2-3
DNA: TGCGCCAGCAGCCCTAGGGGGGGAAGGACAGATACGCAGTATTTT
CDR3: CASSPRGGRTDTQYF

D: TRBD2
V: TRBV6-1
J: TRBJ2-1
DNA: TGTGCCAGCAGTGGGGACCCACTAGCGCCGGGGAATGAGCAGTTCTTC
CDR3: CASSGDPLAPGNEQFF

D: TRBD1
V: TRBV18
J: TRBJ2-1
DNA: TGTGCCAGCTCACCACGACAGGGGTTATTCGGCAATGAGCAGTTCTTC
CDR3: CASSPRQGLFGNEQFF

D: .
V: TRBV7-2
J: TRBJ1-1
DNA: TGTGCCAGCAGCTTAGGTGGGGGCAACACTGAAGCTTTCTTT
CDR3: CASSLGGGNTEAFF

D: .
V: TRBV5-4
J: TRBJ1-1
DNA: TGTGCCAGCAGCTTGGCAGGGAACACTGAAGCTTTCTTT
CDR3: CASSLAGNTEAFF

D: TRBD1
V: TRBV5-1
J: TRBJ1-2
DNA: TGCGCCAGCAGCGCACAGGGGGGGTCAAACTATGGCTACACCTTC
CDR3: CASSAQGGSNYGYTF